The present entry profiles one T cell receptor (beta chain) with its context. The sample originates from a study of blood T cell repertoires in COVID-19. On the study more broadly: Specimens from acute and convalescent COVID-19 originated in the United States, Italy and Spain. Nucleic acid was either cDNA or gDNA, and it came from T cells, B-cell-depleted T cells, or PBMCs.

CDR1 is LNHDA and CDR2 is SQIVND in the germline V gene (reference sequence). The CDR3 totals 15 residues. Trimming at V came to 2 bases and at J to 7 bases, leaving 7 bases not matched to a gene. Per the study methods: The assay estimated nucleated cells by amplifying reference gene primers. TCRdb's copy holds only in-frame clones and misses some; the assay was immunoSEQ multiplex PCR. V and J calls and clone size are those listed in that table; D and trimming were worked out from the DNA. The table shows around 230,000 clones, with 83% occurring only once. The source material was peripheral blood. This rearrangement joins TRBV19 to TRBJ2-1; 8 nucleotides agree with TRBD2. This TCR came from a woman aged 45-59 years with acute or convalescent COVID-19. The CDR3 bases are TGTGCCAGTAGTATAACGGGAGGGCCTAGGAATGAGCAGTTCTTC. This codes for CASSITGGPRNEQFF.